This passage covers 4 T cell receptor beta chains from one sample sequenced in a study of CD8+CD57+ T cells in acquired aplastic anemia. Patients chosen for sequencing had CD8+CD57+ cells that had expanded, as shown by flow cytometry. Genomic DNA, the template, was used for profiling of the TCR beta VDJ and CDR3. TCRdb recomputed calls from the reads with MiXCR, one row per CDR3 protein. The sample lists some 150,000 distinct CDR3 sequences, 70% to 75% occurring once. The specimen was sorted CD4+, CD8+, or CD8+CD57+ T cells (not recorded which) from PBMCs. All receptors derive from a human donor with aplastic anemia.

The rearrangement links TRBV10-3 to TRBJ1-2; 7 nucleotides match TRBD1. The CDR3 has 14 amino acids. The junction had 10 bases not matched to a gene; V was cut back by 4 bases and J by 8 bases. Per the germline V gene, CDR1 is ENHRY and CDR2 is SYGVKD. CDR3 DNA sequence: TGTGCCATCAGTGTTAGGGGGCTCCAGGGGGGCTACACCTTC. Translating it yields CAISVRGLQGGYTF.

As to this clonotype: A read error may produce the germline difference seen at one junction end. The V and J genes are TRBV11-2 and TRBJ2-2, with 7 bases lining up with TRBD2. The germline V gene encodes CDR1 SGHAT and CDR2 FQNNGV. The CDR3 spans 16 residues. As DNA, the CDR3 is TGTGCCAGCAGCTTAAGGGCGGGACTACTTTCCGGGGAGCTGTCTTTT. Translation: CASSLRAGLLSGELSF.

About this clonotype itself: The germline gene is not matched at one end of the junction; a read error may be the cause. The chain carries TRBV29-1 and TRBJ2-7; the match to TRBD2 covers 10 bases. The length of the CDR3 is 14 residues. The V gene's germline CDR1 is SQVTM and CDR2 ANQGSEA. CDR3 in amino acids: CSVEGAGGADERYF. Written as DNA, the CDR3 is TGCAGCGTTGAAGGAGCGGGGGGGGCCGACGAGCGGTACTTC.

This clonotype was observed a single time. This chain links TRBV10-3 with TRBJ2-3; D may be TRBD1 or TRBD2 (5 bases each). The CDR3 is 14 residues long. Trimming cost V 3 bases and J 5 bases, with 12 bases left between them. Germline V gene sequence: CDR1 ENHRY, CDR2 SYGVKD. The CDR3 is CAISEGETRDTQYF. In DNA, the CDR3 is TGTGCCATCAGTGAAGGGGAAACTAGAGATACGCAGTATTTT.